This TCR beta chain was recovered during a study of T cells in Graves' hyperthyroidism and ophthalmopathy. Amplification targeted TCR beta CDR3 regions from RNA transcripts. Using the HTBI primer set, a first-round RT-PCR was run on the TCR CDR3. TCRdb re-derived calls from the multiplex PCR reads in MiXCR, one entry per CDR3 protein. The sample lists roughly 630,000 distinct CDR3 sequences; approximately 15% were seen once. This clonotype was recorded many times. Looked up from germline, CDR1 is KGHSH and CDR2 is LQKENI. The V gene lost 6 bases and the J gene lost 1 base, with 9 bases spanning the gap. This CDR3 region has 13 residues.

This sequence joins TRBV18 and TRBJ1-1; D ambiguous. This clonotype was obtained from a woman aged 25 to 45 with Graves' hyperthyroidism. The sample comprised blood. In DNA form, the CDR3 reads TGTGCCAGCTCCGAGACGGCGAACACTGAAGCTTTCTTT. Amino acids: CASSETANTEAFF.